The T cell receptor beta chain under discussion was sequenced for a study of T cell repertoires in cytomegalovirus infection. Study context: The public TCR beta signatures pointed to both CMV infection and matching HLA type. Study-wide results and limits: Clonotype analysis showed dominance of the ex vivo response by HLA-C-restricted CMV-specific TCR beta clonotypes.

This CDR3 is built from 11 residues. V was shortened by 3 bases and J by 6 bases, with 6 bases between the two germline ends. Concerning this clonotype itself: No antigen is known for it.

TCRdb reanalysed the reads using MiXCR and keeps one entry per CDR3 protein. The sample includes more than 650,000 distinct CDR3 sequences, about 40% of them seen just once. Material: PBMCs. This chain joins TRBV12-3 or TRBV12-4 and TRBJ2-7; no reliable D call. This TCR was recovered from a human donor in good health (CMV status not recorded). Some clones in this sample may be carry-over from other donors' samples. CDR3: CASSFAAEQYF. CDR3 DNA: TGTGCCAGCAGTTTTGCGGCCGAGCAGTACTTC.